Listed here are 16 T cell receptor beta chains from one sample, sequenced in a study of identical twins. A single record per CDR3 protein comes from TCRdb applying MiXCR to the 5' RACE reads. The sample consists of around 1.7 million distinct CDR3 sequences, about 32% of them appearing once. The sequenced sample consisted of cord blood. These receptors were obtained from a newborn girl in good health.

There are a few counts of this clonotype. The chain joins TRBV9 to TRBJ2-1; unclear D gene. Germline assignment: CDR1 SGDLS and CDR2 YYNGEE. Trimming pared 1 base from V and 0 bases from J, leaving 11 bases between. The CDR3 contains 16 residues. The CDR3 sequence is CASSVLSKYSYNEQFF. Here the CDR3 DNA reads TGTGCCAGCAGCGTACTTAGCAAGTACTCCTACAATGAGCAGTTCTTC.

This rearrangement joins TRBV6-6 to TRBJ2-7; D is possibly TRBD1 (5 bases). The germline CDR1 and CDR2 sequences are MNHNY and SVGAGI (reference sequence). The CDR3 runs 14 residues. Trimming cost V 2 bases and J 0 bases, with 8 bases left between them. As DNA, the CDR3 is TGTGCCAGCAGTTACGCACAGGTCTCCTACGAGCAGTACTTC. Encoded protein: CASSYAQVSYEQYF.

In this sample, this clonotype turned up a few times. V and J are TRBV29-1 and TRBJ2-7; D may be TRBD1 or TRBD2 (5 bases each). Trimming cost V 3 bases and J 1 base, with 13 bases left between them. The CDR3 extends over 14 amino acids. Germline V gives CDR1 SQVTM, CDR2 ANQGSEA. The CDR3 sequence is CSVERGDRSYEQYF. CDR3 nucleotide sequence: TGCAGCGTTGAGCGAGGGGATAGGTCCTACGAGCAGTACTTC.

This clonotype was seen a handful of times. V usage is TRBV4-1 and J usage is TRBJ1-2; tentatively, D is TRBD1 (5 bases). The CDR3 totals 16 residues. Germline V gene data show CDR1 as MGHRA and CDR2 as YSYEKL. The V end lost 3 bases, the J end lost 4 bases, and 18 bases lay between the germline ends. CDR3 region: CASSQPLASGFYGYTF. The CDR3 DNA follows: TGCGCCAGCAGCCAGCCCCTTGCTTCAGGGTTCTATGGCTACACCTTC.

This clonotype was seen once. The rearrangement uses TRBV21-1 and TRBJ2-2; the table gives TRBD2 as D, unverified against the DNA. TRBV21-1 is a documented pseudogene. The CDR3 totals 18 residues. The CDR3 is CASSKGGRLAQNTGELFF. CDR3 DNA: TGTGCCAGCAGCAAAGGGGGTCGGCTAGCGCAGAACACCGGGGAGCTGTTTTTT.

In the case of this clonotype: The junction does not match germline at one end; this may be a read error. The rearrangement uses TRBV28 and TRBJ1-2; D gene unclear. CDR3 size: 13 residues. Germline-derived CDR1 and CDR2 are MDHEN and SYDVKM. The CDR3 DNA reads TGTGCCAGCAGTTTAACGTCAGTGTATGGCCACACCTTC. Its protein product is CASSLTSVYGHTF.

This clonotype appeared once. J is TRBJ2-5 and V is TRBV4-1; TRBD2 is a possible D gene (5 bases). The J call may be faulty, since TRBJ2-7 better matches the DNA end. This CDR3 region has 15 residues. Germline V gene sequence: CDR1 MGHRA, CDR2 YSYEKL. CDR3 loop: CASSQVGILPYEQYF. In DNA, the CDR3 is TGCGCCAGCAGCCAAGTCGGGATTCTTCCCTACGAGCAGTACTTC.

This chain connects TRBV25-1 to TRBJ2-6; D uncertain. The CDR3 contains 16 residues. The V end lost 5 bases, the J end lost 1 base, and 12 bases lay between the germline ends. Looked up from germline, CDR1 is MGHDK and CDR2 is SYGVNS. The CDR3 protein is CASSPPWVSGANVLTF. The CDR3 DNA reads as TGTGCCAGCAGTCCTCCTTGGGTTTCTGGGGCCAACGTCCTGACTTTC.

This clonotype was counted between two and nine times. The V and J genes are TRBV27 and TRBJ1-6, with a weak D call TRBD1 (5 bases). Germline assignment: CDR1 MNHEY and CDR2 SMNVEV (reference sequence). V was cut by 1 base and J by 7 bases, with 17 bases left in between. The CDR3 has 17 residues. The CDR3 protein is CASSLFPMGGTNSPLHF. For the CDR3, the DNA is TGTGCCAGCAGTTTATTCCCAATGGGGGGGACCAATTCACCCCTCCACTTT.

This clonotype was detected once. The CDR3 DNA reads as TGTGCCAGCAGCCAAAAGGTCAGGACAGGGGACGAAAAACTGTTTTTT. This sequence encodes CASSQKVRTGDEKLFF. The chain uses TRBV3-1 and TRBJ1-4; the match to TRBD1 covers 9 bases. The V and J ends lost 2 bases and 8 bases, in that order; junction bases with no gene match: 9. The germline V gene encodes CDR1 LGHDT and CDR2 YNNKEL (reference sequence). CDR3 length equals 16 residues.

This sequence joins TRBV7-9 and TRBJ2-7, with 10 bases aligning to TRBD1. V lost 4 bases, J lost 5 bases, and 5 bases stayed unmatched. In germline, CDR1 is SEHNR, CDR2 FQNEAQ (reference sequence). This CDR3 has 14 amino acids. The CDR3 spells CASSSGQGWDEQYF. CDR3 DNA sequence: TGTGCCAGCAGCTCGGGACAGGGGTGGGACGAGCAGTACTTC.

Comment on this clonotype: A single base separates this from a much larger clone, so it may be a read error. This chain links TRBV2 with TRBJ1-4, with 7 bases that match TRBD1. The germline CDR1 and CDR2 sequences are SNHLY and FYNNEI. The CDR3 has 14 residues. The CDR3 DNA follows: TGTGCCAGCCGAGACAGGGCAACTACTGAAAAACTGTTTTTT. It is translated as CASRDRATTEKLFF.

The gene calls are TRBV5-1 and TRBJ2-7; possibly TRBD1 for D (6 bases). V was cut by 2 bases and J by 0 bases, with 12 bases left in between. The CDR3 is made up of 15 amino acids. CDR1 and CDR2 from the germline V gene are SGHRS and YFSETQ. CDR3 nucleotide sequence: TGCGCCAGCAGCTTAAGGGGGATCCCCTCCTACGAGCAGTACTTC. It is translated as CASSLRGIPSYEQYF. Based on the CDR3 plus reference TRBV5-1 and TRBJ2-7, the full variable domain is KAGVTQTPRYLIKTRGQQVTLSCSPISGHRSVSWYQQTPGQGLQFLFEYFSETQRNKGNFPGRFSGRQFSNSRSEMNVSTLELGDSALYLCASSLRGIPSYEQYFGPGTRLTVT.

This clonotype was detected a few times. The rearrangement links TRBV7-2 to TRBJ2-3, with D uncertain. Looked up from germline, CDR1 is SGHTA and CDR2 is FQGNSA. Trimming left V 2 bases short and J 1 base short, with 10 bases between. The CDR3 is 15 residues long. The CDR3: CASSLTGWGTDTQYF. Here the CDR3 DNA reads TGTGCCAGCAGCTTAACCGGGTGGGGCACAGATACGCAGTATTTT.

CDR3 amino acids: CASISLASGGAQYF. CDR3 coding DNA: TGTGCCAGCATTAGTCTGGCTAGCGGGGGAGCGCAGTATTTT. The chain links TRBV6-1 to TRBJ2-3, with 10 bases lining up with TRBD2. Germline assignment: CDR1 MNHNS and CDR2 SASEGT. The CDR3 loop spans 14 amino acids. The V segment lost 7 bases and the J segment 10 bases; nucleotides outside the gene matches: 11.

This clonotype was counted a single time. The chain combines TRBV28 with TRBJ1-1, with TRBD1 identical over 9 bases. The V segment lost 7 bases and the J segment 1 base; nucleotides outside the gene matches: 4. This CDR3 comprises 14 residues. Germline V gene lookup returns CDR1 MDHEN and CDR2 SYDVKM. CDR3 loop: CASKDRGGNTEAFF. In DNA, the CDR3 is TGTGCCAGCAAGGACAGGGGTGGGAACACTGAAGCTTTCTTT.